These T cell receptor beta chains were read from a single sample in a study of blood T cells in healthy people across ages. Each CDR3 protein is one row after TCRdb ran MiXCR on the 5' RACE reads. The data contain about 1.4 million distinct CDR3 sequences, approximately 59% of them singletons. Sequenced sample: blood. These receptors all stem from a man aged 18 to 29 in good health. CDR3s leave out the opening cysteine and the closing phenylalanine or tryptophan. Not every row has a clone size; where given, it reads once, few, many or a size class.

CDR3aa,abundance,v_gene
ASSLVGTRTDTQY,.,TRBV5-1
ASSAQGQGCEEY,.,TRBV6-6
ASSLVGTGTDEQF,few,TRBV7-9
ASSLGGPVGAAKNIQY,.,TRBV27
AISSGDRDEKLF,.,TRBV10-3
RVEGGLNTEAF,.,TRBV29-1
ASSLERASSSYEQY,.,TRBV11-2
ASRHGTAPNEKLF,.,TRBV27
SARGDRGDSPLH,few,TRBV20-1
ASSLVSGLGGEQF,once,TRBV5-1
ASSVGGNTDTQY,.,TRBV7-2
ASSQSSAGETQY,.,TRBV3-1
ASSGANTGELF,.,TRBV2
ASSSRQANTGELF,.,TRBV28
SVEPGGDEQF,few,TRBV29-1
ASSQDGLAGLQETQY,.,TRBV4-2
ASSYSGGAFQY,few,TRBV28
ASSDGASGYNEQY,.,TRBV6-2/TRBV6-3
AISGGRITGELF,few,TRBV10-3
ASSLLPIQGNEQF,.,TRBV27
ASSQGLSKAGEETQY,once,TRBV3-1
ASSLDRAVEKLF,.,TRBV7-2
ASSFSDSYNEQY,.,TRBV7-6
ATSSHLLGLAEYQETQY,.,TRBV15
ASSLSGREQF,few,TRBV12-3/TRBV12-4
ASSYSGADTDTQY,once,TRBV6-6
ASSTALSNQPQH,few,TRBV10-2
ASSRSGAMNTGELF,.,TRBV7-9
ASATGFSGNTIY,.,TRBV11-2
ASSRRQVSNQPQH,few,TRBV4-1
ASSLEGAAYEQY,few,TRBV4-2
ASSPQASGANVLT,few,TRBV18
ASRLAGYNEQF,.,TRBV6-5
ASGPPGQTNEQF,.,TRBV12-5
ASSSGATRAQY,few,TRBV11-2
SVGPRDLPYEQY,few,TRBV29-1
SALPPGDTEAF,.,TRBV20-1
ASSLEFLGNEQF,.,TRBV11-1
ASSPFTGTVYGYT,once,TRBV7-8
ASSGGGADIQY,.,TRBV28
ASSSGQGARNEQF,.,TRBV5-1
ASKRLRDTDDNEQF,few,TRBV10-2
AGSGGAVVNGYT,.,TRBV6-6
ASSVFPGGARTDTQY,.,TRBV9
ASREFRDRDIRY,.,TRBV10-1
ASSEGGVTEAF,.,TRBV25-1